These 21 T cell receptor beta chains were all obtained from the same sample, sequenced in a study of early T cells in non-severe SARS-CoV-2 infection. MiXCR was run by TCRdb on the 5' RACE reads, yielding one entry per CDR3 protein. The table includes 25,000 to 30,000 distinct CDR3 sequences, around 5.1% detected once. Sequencing used whole blood. The receptors were gathered from an adult who was a healthcare worker with PCR-confirmed SARS-CoV-2 infection or an uninfected control (not recorded which).

This clonotype occurred many times. The chain uses TRBV20-1 and TRBJ2-7; D call uncertain. V gave up 0 bases and J gave up 0 bases, with 9 bases separating them. Germline lookup yields CDR1 DFQATT and CDR2 SNEGSKA (reference sequence). The CDR3 consists of 14 residues. DNA of the CDR3: TGCAGTGCTAGAGACGGCGGATCCTCCTACGAGCAGTACTTC. It codes for CSARDGGSSYEQYF.

This clonotype appeared many times. The V gene is TRBV29-1, the J gene TRBJ2-7; possibly TRBD1 for D (5 bases). The CDR3 totals 14 residues. CDR1 is SQVTM, CDR2 ANQGSEA, per germline. Trimming left V 0 bases short and J 4 bases short, with 13 bases between. CDR3 DNA sequence: TGCAGCGTTGAAGACCCATTGGCAGGGTACGAGCAGTACTTC. It is translated as CSVEDPLAGYEQYF.

This clonotype was recorded at least ten times. The rearrangement joins TRBV28 to TRBJ2-3; weak D call: TRBD1 (5 bases). The CDR3 is 14 residues long. V lost 3 bases, J lost 6 bases, and 13 bases lay in between. CDR1 is MDHEN, CDR2 SYDVKM, per germline. DNA for the CDR3: TGTGCCAGCAGTTTGTTCCAGGGCGAGGATACGCAGTATTTT. It is translated as CASSLFQGEDTQYF.

This clonotype was observed many times. V usage is TRBV13 and J usage is TRBJ2-7, with no clear D. Germline V CDR1 and CDR2: PRHDT, FYEKMQ (reference sequence). The CDR3 covers 11 residues. The germline V and J ends were trimmed by 4 bases and 3 bases, with 4 bases remaining between them. CDR3 sequence: CASSSGYEQYF. Here the CDR3 DNA reads TGTGCCAGCAGCTCGGGCTACGAGCAGTACTTC.

This clonotype was counted at least ten times. The rearrangement uses TRBV9 and TRBJ2-2; 8 bases match TRBD1. The ends lost 2 bases at V and 7 bases at J; junction bases unmatched: 10. CDR1 is SGDLS and CDR2 is YYNGEE in the germline V gene. The CDR3 has 16 amino acids. CDR3 nucleotides: TGTGCCAGCAGCGTGACGCCCAGCGGACAGGGCGGGGAGCTGTTTTTT. Translated, it gives CASSVTPSGQGGELFF.

This clonotype was seen ten or more times. The CDR3 reads CASSFDRDTQYF. CDR3 DNA sequence: TGTGCCAGCAGCTTTGACCGGGATACGCAGTATTTT. The genes are TRBV6-1 and TRBJ2-3; D is uncertain. CDR1 and CDR2 from the germline V gene are MNHNS and SASEGT. The length of the CDR3 is 12 residues. Deletions cut 6 bases from V and 6 bases from J, with 10 bases between.

This clonotype was seen a handful of times. This chain uses TRBV5-5 with TRBJ2-2; no clear D. There are 16 residues in the CDR3. Trimming left V 0 bases short and J 5 bases short, with 14 bases between. Germline V CDR1 and CDR2: SGHKS, YYEKEE (reference sequence). CDR3 sequence: CASSLALGGTTGELFF. CDR3 bases: TGTGCCAGCAGCTTGGCCTTGGGCGGAACTACCGGGGAGCTGTTTTTT.

This clonotype has a handful of counts. A read error is possible here, since a much larger clone lies one base away. The CDR3, as DNA: TGTGCCAGCAGTTACTCGGCGGGACAGCCCCAACGGGAAGCTTTCTTT. It yields the protein CASSYSAGQPQREAFF. V gene TRBV6-6 combines with J gene TRBJ1-1, with TRBD1 matching 7 bases. Germline CDR1 is MNHNY and CDR2 is SVGAGI (reference sequence). Trimming took 0 bases from V and 8 from J; bases not matched to a gene: 12. The CDR3 is 16 amino acids.

This clonotype has ten or more counts. The chain is built from TRBV18 and TRBJ1-1; 8 bases map to TRBD1. The germline V gene encodes CDR1 KGHSH and CDR2 LQKENI. V lost 1 base and J lost 3; bases outside the gene matches: 16. This CDR3 spans 19 amino acids. CDR3: CASSPRNRGVGSVDTEAFF. CDR3 DNA: TGTGCCAGCTCACCACGGAACAGGGGGGTGGGCTCGGTCGACACTGAAGCTTTCTTT. Looking up the rest from reference TRBV18 and TRBJ1-1 gives the full variable domain: NAGVMQNPRHLVRRRGQEARLRCSPMKGHSHVYWYRQLPEEGLKFMVYLQKENIIDESGMPKERFSAEFPKEGPSILRIQQVVRGDSAAYFCASSPRNRGVGSVDTEAFFGQGTRLTVV.

There are many counts of this clonotype. This chain connects TRBV7-9 to TRBJ2-1; D is unclear. This CDR3 comprises 13 residues. Trimming cost V 5 bases and J 3 bases, with 8 bases left between them. Germline values: CDR1 SEHNR, CDR2 FQNEAQ (reference sequence). The CDR3 DNA sequence: TGTGCCAGCAGCCACGCCCTCTACAATGAGCAGTTCTTC. Translating it yields CASSHALYNEQFF.

This clonotype was seen ten or more times. The chain links TRBV5-4 to TRBJ1-2; 8 bases match TRBD1. The CDR3 totals 13 residues. Germline CDR1 is SGHNT and CDR2 is YYREEE (reference sequence). V was pared by 0 bases and J by 10 bases, with 5 bases of the junction left unmatched. CDR3 DNA sequence: TGTGCCAGCAGCTTGGTGGGACAGGACCCCTACACCTTC. Its protein product is CASSLVGQDPYTF.

J is TRBJ1-5 and V is TRBV5-6; perhaps TRBD1 as D (6 bases). CDR1 SGHDT and CDR2 YYEEEE come from the germline V gene. V was trimmed by 1 base and J by 5 bases, leaving 10 bases between them. This CDR3 spans 14 amino acids. The CDR3 coding sequence is TGTGCCAGCAGCTTGTGGCAGGGGCATCAGCCCCAGCATTTT. Protein sequence: CASSLWQGHQPQHF.

This clonotype was detected only a few times. Germline and junction disagree at one end, which may indicate a read error. CDR3 in amino acids: CASSEAAGTGDAQYF. The CDR3 DNA reads as TGTGCCAGCAGTGAGGCAGCCGGTACAGGAGATGCGCAGTATTTT. This rearrangement joins TRBV2 to TRBJ2-3; possible D gene TRBD1, 5 bases. The CDR3 has 15 amino acids. The germline V gene has CDR1 SNHLY and CDR2 FYNNEI.

In this sample, this clonotype turned up many times. The J gene is TRBJ1-5, the V gene TRBV12-3 or TRBV12-4; D remains unclear. Trimming cost V 3 bases and J 3 bases, with 9 bases left between them. This CDR3 has 14 amino acids. The CDR3 is CASSLMGVNQPQHF. The DNA for the CDR3 is TGTGCCAGCAGTTTGATGGGTGTCAATCAGCCCCAGCATTTT.

This clonotype was seen repeatedly, ten times or more. The chain recombines TRBV7-9 with TRBJ2-3; TRBD2 agrees at 12 bases. This CDR3 region has 17 residues. Germline trimming cut 0 bases from V and 6 bases from J; bases unmatched to any gene: 7. Germline CDR1 SEHNR, CDR2 FQNEAQ (reference sequence). The CDR3 DNA sequence: TGTGCCAGCAGCTTAGCGATTGGACTAGCGGGATCTGATACGCAGTATTTT. Translating it yields CASSLAIGLAGSDTQYF.

The sample holds many counts of this clonotype. This chain uses TRBV5-1 with TRBJ2-3; D call uncertain. CDR1 SGHRS and CDR2 YFSETQ come from the germline V gene. This CDR3 is 13 amino acids long. Between the trimmed V and J ends, which lost 0 bases and 8 bases, there was a span of 10 bases. CDR3 nucleotides: TGCGCCAGCAGCTTGGTAGGCGGCGGTACGCAGTATTTT. Translating gives CASSLVGGGTQYF.

In this sample, this clonotype turned up many times. V usage is TRBV5-1 and J usage is TRBJ1-4; 9 bases align to TRBD1. V was pared by 0 bases and J by 6 bases, with 3 bases of the junction left unmatched. Germline loops: CDR1 SGHRS, CDR2 YFSETQ. The length of the CDR3 is 15 residues. CDR3 DNA: TGCGCCAGCAGCTTGGCGGGACAGGGAGATGAAAAACTGTTTTTT. Amino acids: CASSLAGQGDEKLFF.

V is TRBV12-3 or TRBV12-4 and J is TRBJ2-7, with D possibly called TRBD1 or TRBD2 (5 bases each). This CDR3 is 13 amino acids long. Trimming stripped 5 bases from V and 8 bases from J, with 16 bases between. DNA for the CDR3: TGTGCCAGCAGTCTGGGACCGAACGGCCAGCAGTACTTC. As protein: CASSLGPNGQQYF.

This clonotype was found many times. The chain combines TRBV5-1 with TRBJ1-4; D gene uncertain. The CDR3 has 14 residues. V was clipped by 5 bases and J by 0 bases, with 8 bases between them. The germline V gene encodes CDR1 SGHRS and CDR2 YFSETQ. This CDR3 is CASSALATNEKLFF. CDR3 DNA sequence: TGCGCCAGCAGTGCGTTAGCAACTAATGAAAAACTGTTTTTT. Supplemented by reference TRBV5-1 and TRBJ1-4, the full variable domain reads KAGVTQTPRYLIKTRGQQVTLSCSPISGHRSVSWYQQTPGQGLQFLFEYFSETQRNKGNFPGRFSGRQFSNSRSEMNVSTLELGDSALYLCASSALATNEKLFFGSGTQLSVL.

This clonotype was seen ten or more times. This rearrangement joins TRBV18 to TRBJ2-7; TRBD1 aligns across 7 bases. Germline CDR1 is KGHSH and CDR2 is LQKENI. The CDR3 has 13 amino acids. The V and J ends lost 2 bases and 3 bases, in that order; junction bases with no gene match: 1. The CDR3 reads CASSPWTGYEQYF. The CDR3 nucleotides read TGTGCCAGCTCACCATGGACAGGCTACGAGCAGTACTTC.

This clonotype was seen repeatedly, ten times or more. V usage is TRBV7-8 and J usage is TRBJ2-3; 13 nucleotides agree with TRBD2. The J segment lost 3 bases and the V segment lost 3 bases, leaving 3 bases of the junction unmatched. Per germline, CDR1 SGHVS and CDR2 FQNEAQ. The CDR3 has 16 amino acids. This CDR3 is CASSFSTSGGTDTQYF. The DNA for the CDR3 is TGTGCCAGCAGCTTTTCGACTAGCGGGGGGACAGATACGCAGTATTTT.